This T cell receptor beta chain was observed in a study of blood T cell repertoires in COVID-19 (TCRdb year 2020). In the study overall: Samples covering the acute and convalescent phases of COVID-19 were provided by collaborators in the United States, Italy and Spain. Samples were obtained from the ongoing ImmuneRACE study (first 160 participants) and from about 1,300 subjects provided by 6 global collaborators. Where available, HLA class I and class II types were obtained from metadata supplied by the sample provider rather than from assay-based typing. The material from the prospective study consisted of cDNA or gDNA derived from T cells, B-cell-depleted T cells, or PBMCs. The repertoires were made available in a free public database intended to serve as a resource for research on the immune response to SARS-CoV-2. Deeply sampled blood TCRbeta repertoires from subjects exposed to, actively infected with, or recovered from COVID-19 were included in the dataset. Sample metadata almost always included a de-identified subject ID, COVID-19 status, age in years and sex.

TCRbeta CDR3 regions were amplified from genomic DNA by means of the immunoSEQ Assay, a bias-controlled multiplex PCR. From the authors' description of their analysis: The number of nucleated cells in each sample was estimated from the amplification of reference gene primers within the assay. To quantify the absolute abundance of each unique TCRbeta CDR3 rearrangement, sequence reads were collapsed and filtered. For each sample, productive Simpson clonality was calculated as the square root of Simpson's diversity index over productive rearrangements. TCRdb holds this immuneACCESS table with in-frame rearrangements only. Some clones are missing; in checked studies, unresolved V genes explain under half, and the rest has no known cause. V, J and clone size reflect that table, while D and trimming were determined from the DNA. Across this sample there are just under 80,000 clones, with around three quarters seen only once. Less than 6% of the sample is held by the ten biggest clonotypes.

Collaborating institutions collected whole blood in K2EDTA tubes following their own protocols. For TCRbeta analysis, collaborators shipped samples in one of three forms: frozen whole blood, isolated PBMCs, or DNA extracted from either of those sample types. With respect to this clone: Its binding antigen is unknown. Base qualities are missing; no much larger clone stands one base away.

Taken from the germline V gene, the CDR1 and CDR2 loops are MDHEN and SYDVKM. V is reduced by 3 bases and J by 4 bases, leaving a spacing of 7 bases between them. Measured from the cysteine to the phenylalanine, the CDR3 is 13 residues long. The CDR3 DNA has 39 bases and is translated from base 1. Broad study findings and their caveats: The amount of clinical and demographic metadata varied by source and participant and was provided uncurated.

The sequence was obtained from a woman aged 70-85 years with acute or convalescent COVID-19. The sample consisted of peripheral blood. This receptor chain uses TRBV28 and TRBJ1-5, with no reliable assignment of the D segment. The DNA sequence is as follows: TGTGCCAGCAGTTTTAGACTTAATCAGCCCCAGCATTTT. This is translated as CASSFRLNQPQHF.